The clone carrying this TCR beta chain has just a few counts. The sample comes from a study of glioma-infiltrating T cells after dendritic cell vaccination. Study-level background: Dendritic cell vaccination trial patients had either newly diagnosed or recurrent glioblastoma.

Only in-frame clones appear in the TCRdb table, and some are missing; sequencing was by immunoSEQ multiplex PCR. The sample holds about 87,000 clones, around four fifths seen once. This CDR3 is built from 17 residues. Trimming removed 2 bases from V and 3 bases from J, with 21 bases in between. Germline V gene data show CDR1 as SGHRS and CDR2 as YFSETQ. The time point denotes: after dendritic cell vaccination, including at tumor progression/relapse. The source material was blood, sampled after dendritic cell vaccination. This TCR came from a human donor with glioblastoma. The rearrangement links TRBV5-1 to TRBJ2-7; a possible D gene is TRBD1 (6 bases). Here the CDR3 DNA reads TGCGCCAGCAGCTTCCTACCCCGGGACACTGGAAGCTACGAGCAGTACTTC. It encodes CASSFLPRDTGSYEQYF.